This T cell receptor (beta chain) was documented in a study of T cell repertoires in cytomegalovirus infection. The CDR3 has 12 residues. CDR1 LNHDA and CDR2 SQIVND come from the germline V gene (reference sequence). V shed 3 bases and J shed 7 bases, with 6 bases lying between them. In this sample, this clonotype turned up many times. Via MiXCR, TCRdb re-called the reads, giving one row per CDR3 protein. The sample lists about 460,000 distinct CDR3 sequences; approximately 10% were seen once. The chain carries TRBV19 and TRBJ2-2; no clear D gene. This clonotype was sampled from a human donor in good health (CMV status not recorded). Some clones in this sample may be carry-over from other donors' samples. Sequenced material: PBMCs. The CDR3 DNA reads TGTGCCAGTAGTATCGAGTTCGGGGAGCTGTTTTTT. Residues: CASSIEFGELFF.